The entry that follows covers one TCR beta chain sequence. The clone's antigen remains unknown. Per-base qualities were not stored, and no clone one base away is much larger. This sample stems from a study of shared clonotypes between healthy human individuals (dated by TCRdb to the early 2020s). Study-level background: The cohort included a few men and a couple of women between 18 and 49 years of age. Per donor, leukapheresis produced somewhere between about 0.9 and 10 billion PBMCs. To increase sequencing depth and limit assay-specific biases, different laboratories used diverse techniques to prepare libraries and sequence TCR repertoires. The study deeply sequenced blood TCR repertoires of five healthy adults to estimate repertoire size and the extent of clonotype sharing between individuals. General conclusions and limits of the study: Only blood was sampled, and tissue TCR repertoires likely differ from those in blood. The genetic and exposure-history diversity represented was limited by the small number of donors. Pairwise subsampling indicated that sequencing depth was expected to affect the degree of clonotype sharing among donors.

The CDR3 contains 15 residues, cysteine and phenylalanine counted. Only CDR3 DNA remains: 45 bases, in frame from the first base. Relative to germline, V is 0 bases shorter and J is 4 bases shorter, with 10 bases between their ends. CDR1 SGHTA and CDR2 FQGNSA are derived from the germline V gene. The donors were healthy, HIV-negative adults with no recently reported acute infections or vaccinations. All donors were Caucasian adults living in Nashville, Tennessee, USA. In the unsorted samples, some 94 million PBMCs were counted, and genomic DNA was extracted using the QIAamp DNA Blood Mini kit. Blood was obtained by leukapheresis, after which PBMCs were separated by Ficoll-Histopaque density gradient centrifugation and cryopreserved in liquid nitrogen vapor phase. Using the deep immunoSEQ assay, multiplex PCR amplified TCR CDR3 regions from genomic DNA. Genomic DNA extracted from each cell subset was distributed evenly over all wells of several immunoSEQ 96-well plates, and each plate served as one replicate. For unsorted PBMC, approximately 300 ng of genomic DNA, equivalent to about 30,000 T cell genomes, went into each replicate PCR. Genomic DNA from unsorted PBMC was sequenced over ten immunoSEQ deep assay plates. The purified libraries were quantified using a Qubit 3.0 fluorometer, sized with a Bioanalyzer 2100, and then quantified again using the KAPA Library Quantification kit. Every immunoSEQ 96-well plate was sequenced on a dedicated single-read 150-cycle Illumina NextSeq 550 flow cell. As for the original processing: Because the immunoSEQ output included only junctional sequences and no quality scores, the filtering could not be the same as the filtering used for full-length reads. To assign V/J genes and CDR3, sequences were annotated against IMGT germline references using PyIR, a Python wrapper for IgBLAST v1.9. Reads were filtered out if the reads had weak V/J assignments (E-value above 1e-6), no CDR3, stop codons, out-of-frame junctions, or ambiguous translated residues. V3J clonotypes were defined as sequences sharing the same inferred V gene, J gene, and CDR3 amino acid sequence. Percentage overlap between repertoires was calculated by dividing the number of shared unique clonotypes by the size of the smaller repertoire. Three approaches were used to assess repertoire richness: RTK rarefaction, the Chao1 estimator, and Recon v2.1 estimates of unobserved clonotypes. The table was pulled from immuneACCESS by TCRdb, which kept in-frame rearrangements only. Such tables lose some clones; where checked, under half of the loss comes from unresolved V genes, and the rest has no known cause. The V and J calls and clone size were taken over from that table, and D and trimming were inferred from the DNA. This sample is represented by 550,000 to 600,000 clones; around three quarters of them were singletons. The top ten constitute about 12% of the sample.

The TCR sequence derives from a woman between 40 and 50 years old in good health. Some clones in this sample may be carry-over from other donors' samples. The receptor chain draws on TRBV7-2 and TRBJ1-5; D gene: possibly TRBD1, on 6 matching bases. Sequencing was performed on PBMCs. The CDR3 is CASSLAAGANQPQHF. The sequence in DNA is TGTGCCAGCAGCTTAGCGGCAGGGGCTAATCAGCCCCAGCATTTT.